This T cell receptor (beta chain) was identified in a study of cytomegalovirus exposure and HLA in healthy donors (dated by TCRdb to 2016 to 2017). In the study overall: An earlier analysis of about 530 of the donors reported about 260 Gb of sequence data and 117 million unique TCR beta sequences obtained from about 170 million T cells. Every repertoire in the discovery cohort had been generated on one and the same sequencing platform. A handful of DR-DQ haplotypes were handled as single units for association and clustering because linkage in the cohort was strong. High-throughput TCR immunosequencing, statistical association of individual TCRs with disease status, and machine learning were combined to predict cytomegalovirus infection status. An earlier analysis of approximately 640 of the donors applied high-throughput TCR beta sequencing to assess whether each TCR beta V gene segment acted as functional or pseudogenic. Donor age, sex, ethnicity and CMV serostatus were compiled together with the repertoire data. Among about 370 genotyped donors of the cohort, an average of approximately 200,000 unique TCR beta nucleotide sequences was sequenced per donor, of which about 18% were non-productive. A later genetic analysis took genome-wide SNP genotypes for about 65% of the 666 donors and used that subset as a discovery cohort. Besides the first cohort of 666 subjects, a separate validation cohort made up of roughly 120 different subjects was used. The study aimed to test whether cataloging public T cell receptors could reveal signatures of past pathogen exposure. An early release that covered roughly 600 HLA-typed donors contained approximately 320 gigabases of sequencing data and around 80 million unique TCR sequences. To study patterns of TCR occurrence, a later analysis re-analyzed previously published TCR beta repertoires from several hundred donors and added high-resolution HLA genotyping. Typing coverage differed by locus: A, B, C, DRB1 and DQB1 were typed in roughly 629-640 donors, DQA1 in approximately 520, DPA1 in 600 to 610, and DPB1 in just under 480. Both class I and class II loci were covered by HLA typing, at four-digit resolution. The genetic ancestry cluster associated with self-reported Caucasian donors included 81% of the roughly 360 genotyped donors. The study profiled the T cell repertoires of hundreds of subjects by immunosequencing and related them to cytomegalovirus serostatus. In the later analysis, no new phenotypic data were used to find candidate immune exposures; instead, reliance was placed on TCR beta sequences and their occurrence across donors. The investigation overall reported the following: The earlier analysis of about 600 of the donors excluded roughly 16 rarely observed V segments, including chromosome 9 orphons, because counts were too low. The authors suggested that the approach could potentially be generalized to other disease states and immunological phenotypes. A cluster of highly shared sequence variants was judged likely to be a technical artifact of the sequencing pipeline. According to a later genetic analysis, donors in an Asian-associated ancestry cluster had fewer N-insertions in productive TCRs than the approximately 650-donor mean. Because HLA typing was unavailable for some donors at each locus, only the typed subset was used in association tests. Most TCR sequences were observed very rarely across donors, whereas some public TCRs were present in many individuals. Roughly uniform sequencing depth across donors was assumed in presence/absence analyses, although this assumption may not hold. An earlier analysis of 587 of the donors showed that most TCR beta V segments appeared in productive rearrangements either about 87% or about 30% of the time, which broadly matched IMGT annotations. According to a later analysis, parvovirus B19, influenza, CMV and Epstein-Barr virus appeared linked to several top co-occurrence clusters. Compared with equally common non-associated chains, HLA-associated TCR beta chains in a later analysis were more clonally expanded and had lower generation probabilities. Some IMGT-functional V segments, including TRBV6-2 and TRBV6-3, could not be distinguished by the 87-base-pair reads and were therefore excluded. A further reported finding was that TCR beta sequences accurately predicted the HLA-A and HLA-B alleles for most subjects in the first cohort. In the study, some 180 TCR beta chains were listed as associated with cytomegalovirus. Most CMV-associated TCR beta chains appeared to be HLA-restricted in a later analysis, and the HLA associations seemed to be driven largely by CMV exposure. When HLA alleles, especially DR and DQ, strongly co-occurred, attributing TCR associations to individual alleles was difficult. This cohort had only TCR beta chains sequenced, and the lack of alpha or paired-chain data limited which features could be detected. Linkage disequilibrium might explain the correlated functional status among segregating V segments, but an unknown experimental factor could not be ruled out. An association between a missense DCLRE1C variant and V-gene and J-gene trimming of TCR beta chains was found in a later genetic analysis and replicated in an independent cohort. In both the original and validation cohorts, the classifier was reported to diagnose cytomegalovirus status with high specificity and sensitivity. In vitro tests confirmed that a few of the cytomegalovirus-associated TCR beta chains recognize cytomegalovirus antigens. In a later analysis, TCR association rates were found to vary across HLA loci, with the most associated TCRs seen for DRB1 alleles and the fewest for HLA-C alleles. Specific HLA alleles were associated with some 15,000 TCR beta sequences at a false discovery rate of 0.05 in a later analysis. The only immune exposure information available for the cohort was CMV serostatus.

V and J are trimmed by 8 bases and 2 bases, and the gene matches miss 8 bases of the junction. The CDR3 has 14 amino acids, counting the end cysteine and phenylalanine. Only the CDR3 portion is preserved as DNA: 42 bases, with reading frame beginning at the first base. CDR1 and CDR2 (SNHLY, FYNNEI) derive from the germline V gene. The receptor library was made with the immunoSEQ multiplex PCR assay. The multiplex PCR relied on a mix of 60 forward primers for TCR Vbeta segments and 13 reverse primers for TCR Jbeta segments. The CDR3 region of rearranged TCR beta genes was amplified from genomic DNA by a multiplex PCR assay. The amplified TCR beta libraries were sequenced on the Illumina HiSeq System as 87-base-pair reads. The study's processing was this. A later analysis counted some 80 million unique TCR beta chains across the 690 or so repertoires, and approximately 11 million of these chains were shared by at least two donors. Raw reads were error-corrected and collapsed into unique sequences with a nearest-neighbor algorithm that merged closely related sequences to remove PCR and sequencing errors. V, D and J gene segments were assigned by aligning CDR3 sequences to IMGT reference sequences. For a sequence to be retained, at least a six-nucleotide match to both a V gene segment and a J gene segment was required. A rearrangement counted as productive if the CDR3 had no stop codons and remained in frame with V and J, and every other rearrangement counted as non-productive. CDR3 was defined by IMGT convention, running from the second conserved V-encoded cysteine to the conserved J-encoded phenylalanine. Sequences without an unambiguous match to a single V gene segment were excluded from the earlier analysis of over 500 of the donors. In an earlier analysis of 450 to 700 of the donors, V segments were called functional above 56.7% productive rearrangements and were called segregating when the between-donor standard deviation exceeded 5%. A statistical classification framework was developed to diagnose cytomegalovirus status using the catalog of TCR beta chain sequences. A later analysis assigned V and J genes by comparing TCR nucleotide sequences with IMGT/GENE-DB human TR gene sequences. Using the TCRdist pipeline, a later analysis assigned CDR3 sequences along with most-parsimonious VDJ recombination scenarios. In a later analysis, each TCR beta chain was defined by its CDR3 amino acid sequence together with its V-gene family, and reads without a unique V-gene family were excluded. In a later analysis, 450 to 600 highly shared, low-generation-probability nucleotide sequences were removed to address suspected cross-contamination and a sequencing artifact. In a later analysis, a clonal expansion index was calculated for each public chain from normalized within-repertoire ranks of inferred template counts. In a later analysis, generation probabilities were computed with a VDJ recombination model fitted to out-of-frame rearrangements, and the resulting probabilities were checked against IGoR. A later analysis scored TCR-TCR, TCR-HLA and TCR-CMV co-occurrence with hypergeometric tests, applying a repertoire-size bias correction to TCR pairs. To estimate false discovery rates, a later analysis permuted the HLA or CMV assignments 20 times. In a later analysis, co-occurring TCRs were grouped with DBSCAN, and TCRdist sequence similarity was added when clustering was performed within HLA-allele-positive subsets. Repertoires with fewer than 30,000 or more than 120,000 public chains were left out of co-occurrence clustering, as were four to six repertoires with anomalous nucleotide sharing. Not all clones reach the TCRdb copy of this immuneACCESS table, which keeps in-frame sequences only. Checked studies attribute under half of the gap to unresolved V genes and leave the rest unexplained. The DNA gave D and trimming, while V, J and clone size come from that table. The sample yields about 200,000 clones; roughly 85% were counted once. The ten largest account for around 1.7% of the sample.

Worth noting for this clone: No antigen is known for it. Within one base of it there is no much larger clone, and no base qualities were kept.

In total, 500 to 700 healthy bone marrow donors made up the cohort. All cohort members were sampled while nominally healthy, although unrecorded immune exposures were likely present. The donor was CMV seronegative and was included in the group of a few hundred seronegative cohort members. Every donor gave a peripheral blood sample, and the peripheral blood mononuclear cells from that sample were used for TCR beta sequencing. Genomic DNA was extracted from the blood cell samples with the Qiagen DNeasy Blood Extraction Kit. The chain was built from TRBV2 and TRBJ2-5, with 7 bases matching TRBD1. The specimen was PBMCs. The clonotype comes from a woman between 18 and 29 years old in good health and CMV-seronegative. At the DNA level, the sequence is TGTGCCAGCCAAGACAGGGCATTTCAAGAGACCCAGTACTTC. The encoded protein is CASQDRAFQETQYF.